The following is a TCR beta chain sequence with its context. With a much larger clone just one base away, this may be a read error. The germline V gene encodes CDR1 SNHLY and CDR2 FYNNEI. This CDR3 is built from 15 residues. Trimming took off 2 bases at V and 11 bases at J, with 21 bases between the two ends. This record belongs to a study of blood T cells in healthy people across ages. Alongside a J-beta primer mix, a sample-barcoded 5' primer served in a second PCR lasting about 7 to 11 cycles. TCRdb itself ran the 5' RACE reads through MiXCR, one entry per CDR3 protein. The data show around 650,000 distinct CDR3 sequences, roughly 30% seen once.

The receptor's source is a woman aged 80 or over in good health. What was sequenced was blood. V and J are TRBV2 and TRBJ2-5, with D perhaps assigned TRBD1 or TRBD2 (5 bases each). The DNA of the CDR3 is TGTGCCAGCAGTGAAACGAGGGGTTATTACAATGAGCAGTACTTC. Protein product: CASSETRGYYNEQYF.